The 23 T cell receptor beta chains listed next were all sequenced from one sample in a study of shared clonotypes between healthy human individuals (dated by TCRdb to the early 2020s). Libraries were constructed by the immunoSEQ multiplex PCR assay. TCRdb limited this immuneACCESS table to in-frame rearrangements with V and J called. A share of clones is missing; checked studies link under half to unresolved V genes, and the rest is unexplained. The sample yields more than 450,000 clones; 70% to 80% were counted once. The ten biggest clones cover 13% of the sample. Material for sequencing was PBMCs. The receptors originated from a woman between 35 and 50 years old in good health. Some clones in this sample may be carry-over from other donors' samples.

In DNA form, the CDR3 reads TGTGCCAGCTCAAACCGGGACAGGGGTACGGAGACCCAGTACTTC. Translated, it gives CASSNRDRGTETQYF. V usage is TRBV18 and J usage is TRBJ2-5; 10 nucleotides agree with TRBD1. The J segment lost 5 bases and the V segment lost 5 bases, leaving 8 bases of the junction unmatched. Germline CDR1 KGHSH, CDR2 LQKENI. The CDR3 is made up of 15 amino acids.

This clone appeared a single time. The gene calls are TRBV21-1 and TRBJ1-4. TRBV21-1 is a documented pseudogene. This CDR3 comprises 10 residues. In DNA form, the CDR3 reads TGTGCCAGCAGCAAAGGGAAACTGTTTTTT. This codes for CASSKGKLFF.

The V gene is TRBV4-1, the J gene TRBJ1-3; D is unresolved. Trimming left V 1 base short and J 0 bases short, with 7 bases between. Germline lookup yields CDR1 MGHRA and CDR2 YSYEKL. The CDR3 has 15 amino acids. The CDR3 DNA is TGCGCCAGCAGCCAAGGGGCTCCCTCTGGAAACACCATATATTTT. It translates to CASSQGAPSGNTIYF.

In the case of this clone: Different DNA sequences within this sample yield the same CDR3. This rearrangement joins TRBV28 to TRBJ1-1; unclear D gene. Germline V gives CDR1 MDHEN, CDR2 SYDVKM. Trimming took off 7 bases at V and 0 bases at J, with 3 bases between the two ends. The CDR3 contains 11 residues. DNA for the CDR3: TGTGCCAGCACACTGAACACTGAAGCTTTCTTT. It encodes CASTLNTEAFF.

The V gene is TRBV4-2, the J gene TRBJ1-2; tentatively, D is TRBD1 (6 bases). The CDR3 is 16 residues long. V was clipped by 1 base and J by 5 bases, with 17 bases between them. Germline CDR1 is LGHNA and CDR2 is YNFKEQ. In nucleotides, the CDR3 is TGTGCCAGCAGCCAAGTTACGGGAGGGGGGCTTTATGGCTACACCTTC. As protein: CASSQVTGGGLYGYTF.

This chain links TRBV2 with TRBJ2-2; D not certain. CDR1 is SNHLY, CDR2 FYNNEI, per germline. The V gene lost 9 bases and the J gene lost 1 base, with 15 bases spanning the gap. CDR3 size: 15 residues. For the CDR3, the DNA is TGTGCCAGTCGCCGGGCGAATATGAACACCGGGGAGCTGTTTTTT. Translating gives CASRRANMNTGELFF.

The chain joins TRBV21-1 to TRBJ2-3; the table calls TRBD2, which could not be checked here. TRBV21-1 is reported as a pseudogene. This CDR3 is built from 16 residues. As DNA, the CDR3 is TGTGCCAGCAGCAAAGTATGTGAGTCTAGCACAGATACGCAGTATTTT. Protein: CASSKVCESSTDTQYF.

This clone was counted a single time. V gene TRBV13 combines with J gene TRBJ2-7; TRBD2 matches 13 bases. CDR3 size: 14 residues. Germline V CDR1 and CDR2: PRHDT, FYEKMQ (reference sequence). J was trimmed by 3 bases and V by 4 bases; bases with no gene match: 0. The CDR3 DNA sequence: TGTGCCAGCAGCTGGACTAGCGGGAGCTACGAGCAGTACTTC. Translated: CASSWTSGSYEQYF.

V is TRBV21-1 and J is TRBJ1-2. TRBV21-1 is noted as a pseudogene. The CDR3 sequence is 18 residues long. CDR3 sequence: CASSKGKRGEMFDYGYTF. The CDR3 DNA follows: TGTGCCAGCAGCAAAGGCAAGCGTGGGGAGATGTTTGACTATGGCTACACCTTC.

The chain couples TRBV7-6 to TRBJ2-7, with D hard to call. CDR3 length: 14 amino acids. Trimming shortened V by 1 base and J by 5 bases, and 12 bases separated the two germline ends. The germline CDR1 and CDR2 sequences are SGHVS and FNYEAQ. The CDR3 sequence is CASSLGVGQNEQYF. The CDR3 DNA sequence: TGTGCCAGCAGCTTAGGGGTAGGCCAGAACGAGCAGTACTTC.

This clone has just a few counts. The gene calls are TRBV27 and TRBJ2-3; TRBD1 is a possible D gene (6 bases). Trimming stripped 2 bases from V and 2 bases from J, with 8 bases between. Germline-derived CDR1 and CDR2 are MNHEY and SMNVEV (reference sequence). The CDR3 spans 14 residues. Here the CDR3 reads CASSLRTATDTQYF. CDR3 nucleotide sequence: TGTGCCAGCAGTTTAAGGACAGCCACAGATACGCAGTATTTT.

The chain uses TRBV6-5 and TRBJ2-1; a possible D gene is TRBD1 (6 bases). Between the trimmed V and J ends, which lost 0 bases and 5 bases, there was a span of 11 bases. Per the germline V gene, CDR1 is MNHEY and CDR2 is SVGAGI. The length of the CDR3 is 15 residues. CDR3 nucleotides: TGTGCCAGCAGTTACTCTGGGACAAAAAACAATGAGCAGTTCTTC. Amino acid sequence: CASSYSGTKNNEQFF.

V and J are TRBV5-1 and TRBJ2-7; D not resolved. Germline lookup yields CDR1 SGHRS and CDR2 YFSETQ. There are 13 residues in the CDR3. The germline V and J ends were trimmed by 4 bases and 3 bases, with 11 bases remaining between them. The DNA of the CDR3 is TGCGCCAGCAGCGAGAACTTCAACTACGAGCAGTACTTC. Translated: CASSENFNYEQYF. The variable domain in full, completed from reference TRBV5-1 and TRBJ2-7, reads KAGVTQTPRYLIKTRGQQVTLSCSPISGHRSVSWYQQTPGQGLQFLFEYFSETQRNKGNFPGRFSGRQFSNSRSEMNVSTLELGDSALYLCASSENFNYEQYFGPGTRLTVT.

The chain combines TRBV11-2 with TRBJ1-5, with D maybe TRBD1 (5 bases). CDR3 length: 15 amino acids. CDR1 is SGHAT, CDR2 FQNNGV, per germline. V dropped 3 bases and J dropped 4 bases, with 13 bases sitting between them. The CDR3 spells CASSFTRGRNQPQHF. The CDR3, as DNA: TGTGCCAGCAGCTTTACCCGGGGACGGAATCAGCCCCAGCATTTT. The full variable domain, rest sourced from reference TRBV11-2 and TRBJ1-5, is EAGVAQSPRYKIIEKRQSVAFWCNPISGHATLYWYQQILGQGPKLLIQFQNNGVVDDSQLPKDRFSAERLKGVDSTLKIQPAKLEDSAVYLCASSFTRGRNQPQHFGDGTRLSIL.

V and J are TRBV28 and TRBJ2-6; no clear D. Germline assignment: CDR1 MDHEN and CDR2 SYDVKM. Trimming took off 6 bases at V and 0 bases at J, with 9 bases between the two ends. The CDR3 runs 15 residues. The CDR3 DNA sequence: TGTGCCAGCAGGGCCCCGGCCTCTGGGGCCAACGTCCTGACTTTC. Its translation is CASRAPASGANVLTF.

The chain joins TRBV10-2 to TRBJ2-5; TRBD2 agrees at 11 bases. The V gene's germline CDR1 is WSHSY and CDR2 SAAADI. V gave up 2 bases and J gave up 10 bases; unmatched junction bases: 21. This CDR3 region has 19 residues. The CDR3 reads CASSEGLAGGRWFQEVQYF. CDR3 DNA: TGCGCCAGCAGTGAGGGGCTAGCGGGGGGACGATGGTTTCAAGAGGTCCAGTACTTC.

This rearrangement joins TRBV28 to TRBJ1-4; D remains unclear. Germline CDR1 MDHEN, CDR2 SYDVKM. This CDR3 region has 14 residues. The germline V and J ends were trimmed by 3 bases and 3 bases, with 8 bases remaining between them. CDR3 in amino acids: CASSFTQSNEKLFF. Written as DNA, the CDR3 is TGTGCCAGCAGTTTTACCCAGTCTAATGAAAAACTGTTTTTT.

The chain joins TRBV30 to TRBJ1-3, with a tentative D call TRBD1 (6 bases). The germline V gene encodes CDR1 GTSNPN and CDR2 SVGIG (reference sequence). Trimming shortened V by 6 bases and J by 0 bases, and 15 bases separated the two germline ends. The CDR3 spans 15 residues. The CDR3 loop reads CACSPLRGSGNTIYF. The DNA for the CDR3 is TGTGCCTGTAGCCCCCTCAGGGGCTCTGGAAACACCATATATTTT.

This clone was counted many times. This chain links TRBV25-1 with TRBJ2-7, with a weak D call TRBD1 (6 bases). The germline CDR1 and CDR2 sequences are MGHDK and SYGVNS. The CDR3 loop spans 13 amino acids. The V gene lost 4 bases and the J gene lost 4 bases, with 11 bases spanning the gap. CDR3 nucleotide sequence: TGTGCCAGCAGTGGTCAGGGGAGATACGAGCAGTACTTC. Translation: CASSGQGRYEQYF.

This clone was observed once. V usage is TRBV7-9 and J usage is TRBJ1-2, with 7 bases matching TRBD1. After removal of 2 bases from V and 0 bases from J, the junction contained 9 bases not matched to a gene. The CDR3 totals 17 residues. The germline V gene encodes CDR1 SEHNR and CDR2 FQNEAQ (reference sequence). In DNA form, the CDR3 reads TGTGCCAGCAGCTTATCAGTTAAGACAGGGACTAACTATGGCTACACCTTC. Its protein is CASSLSVKTGTNYGYTF.

The rearrangement joins TRBV7-8 to TRBJ1-2, with a tentative D call TRBD1 (5 bases). Germline V gene lookup returns CDR1 SGHVS and CDR2 FQNEAQ. Trimming cost V 5 bases and J 6 bases, with 16 bases left between them. The CDR3 is made up of 14 amino acids. The CDR3, as DNA: TGTGCCAGCAGCCCCAGGGCCCTGGAGGATGGCTACACCTTC. It specifies CASSPRALEDGYTF.

The genes are TRBV28 and TRBJ2-7; TRBD2 matches 8 bases. Trimming cost V 6 bases and J 2 bases; bases outside gene matches: 6. In germline, CDR1 is MDHEN, CDR2 SYDVKM. This CDR3 comprises 14 residues. In DNA form, the CDR3 reads TGTGCCAGCAGCCCCAGCGGGAGCCCCTACGAGCAGTACTTC. Its translation: CASSPSGSPYEQYF. Full variable domain (outside the CDR3, taken from reference TRBV28 and TRBJ2-7): DVKVTQSSRYLVKRTGEKVFLECVQDMDHENMFWYRQDPGLGLRLIYFSYDVKMKEKGDIPEGYSVSREKKERFSLILESASTNQTSMYLCASSPSGSPYEQYFGPGTRLTVT.

This clone came up a few times. This sequence joins TRBV5-1 and TRBJ2-7; D is unclear. Trimming shortened V by 5 bases and J by 0 bases, and 12 bases separated the two germline ends. This CDR3 spans 14 amino acids. Germline V gene data show CDR1 as SGHRS and CDR2 as YFSETQ. The CDR3 DNA sequence: TGCGCCAGCAGTGGCTGGCCCTACTCCTACGAGCAGTACTTC. This gives the protein CASSGWPYSYEQYF.